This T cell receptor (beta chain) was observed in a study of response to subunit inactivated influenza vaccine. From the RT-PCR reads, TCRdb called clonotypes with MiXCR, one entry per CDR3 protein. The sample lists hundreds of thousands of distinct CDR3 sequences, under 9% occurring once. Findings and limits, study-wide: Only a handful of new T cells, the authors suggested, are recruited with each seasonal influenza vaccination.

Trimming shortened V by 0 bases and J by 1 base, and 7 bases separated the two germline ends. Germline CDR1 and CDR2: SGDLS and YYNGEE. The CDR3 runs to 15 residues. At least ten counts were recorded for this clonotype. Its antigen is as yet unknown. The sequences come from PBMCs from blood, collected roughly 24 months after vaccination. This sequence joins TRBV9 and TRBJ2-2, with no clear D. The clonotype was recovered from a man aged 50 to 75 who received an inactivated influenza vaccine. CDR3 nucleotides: TGTGCCAGCAGCGTAGTCCCCCTGAACACCGGGGAGCTGTTTTTT. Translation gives CASSVVPLNTGELFF.